The entry that follows covers one T cell receptor beta chain sequence. Its antigen is still unknown. The data stem from a study of human T cells and chemical hapten exposure. Broader study findings: TCRs at high frequency, those above 1 in 1000, did not change with DPC sensitization.

Time point indicated: patch test 1, 2 weeks after DPC sensitization. Regarding treatment: therapeutic diphenylcyclopropenone sensitization with weekly scalp DPC. Whole blood, unfractionated, served as the material for total RNA extraction. The ends were cut back, 3 bases at V and 4 bases at J, with 10 bases in the middle. Germline loops: CDR1 MRHNA, CDR2 SNTAGT. There are 15 residues in the CDR3. Unique molecular identifiers were attached to individual cDNA molecules within the library. A single record per CDR3 protein comes from TCRdb applying MiXCR to the RACE reads. This table has tens of thousands of distinct CDR3 sequences, about a tenth appearing once.

The material sequenced was whole blood, taken in connection with sensitization to the hapten diphenylcyclopropenone (DPC). The V call is TRBV6-4, the J call TRBJ2-6; tentative D call: TRBD1 (6 bases). The receptor's source is a woman aged 40 to 49 with alopecia areata. Some clones in this sample may be carry-over from other donors' samples. CDR3 sequence reads: CASSEGGTGANVLTF. Written as DNA, the CDR3 is TGTGCCAGCAGTGAAGGGGGAACGGGGGCCAACGTCCTGACTTTC.